What follows are 25 T cell receptor beta chains derived from one specimen sequenced in a study of shared clonotypes between healthy human individuals. Generated by immunoSEQ multiplex PCR, the TCRdb table keeps only in-frame clones and is missing some. The sample has under 550,000 clones; approximately 95% are singletons. The specimen was naive CD4+ T cells sorted from blood. Subset given: CD45RA+ positively selected. The receptors derive from a woman under 40 in good health.

The V gene is TRBV11-2, the J gene TRBJ2-1; no reliable D call. This CDR3 region has 16 residues. Trimming pared 5 bases from V and 9 bases from J, leaving 23 bases between. Germline V lookup: CDR1 SGHAT, CDR2 FQNNGV. The CDR3 sequence: CASSPLVGPVMGEQFF. In DNA form, the CDR3 reads TGTGCCAGCAGCCCATTAGTAGGGCCCGTGATGGGTGAGCAGTTCTTC.

The V gene is TRBV6-5, the J gene TRBJ2-1, with 8 bases that match TRBD2. There are 15 residues in the CDR3. Germline V lookup: CDR1 MNHEY, CDR2 SVGAGI. V lost 8 bases, J lost 6 bases, and 12 bases stayed unmatched. DNA for the CDR3: TGTGCCAGCTACAAACCCGGGACTAGTCGCAATGAGCAGTTCTTC. It translates to CASYKPGTSRNEQFF.

The chain combines TRBV19 with TRBJ2-6; D gene unclear. Germline assignment: CDR1 LNHDA and CDR2 SQIVND (reference sequence). This CDR3 has 15 amino acids. V lost 2 bases and J lost 2, with 7 bases in between. The CDR3 nucleotides read TGTGCCAGTAGTATACAGGTCGCTGGGGCCAACGTCCTGACTTTC. Translating gives CASSIQVAGANVLTF.

This sequence joins TRBV5-4 and TRBJ1-1; D remains ambiguous. CDR3 size: 12 residues. V was shortened by 4 bases and J by 7 bases, with 11 bases between the two germline ends. Germline assignment: CDR1 SGHNT and CDR2 YYREEE (reference sequence). The CDR3, as DNA: TGTGCCAGCAGCCTCCGGGAGGGTGAAGCTTTCTTT. Its protein product is CASSLREGEAFF.

Points on this clone: This sample also contains other DNA sequences that code for the same CDR3. V is TRBV9 and J is TRBJ2-3, with 7 bases lining up with TRBD2. V shed 0 bases, J shed 4 bases, and the junction held 2 bases outside the gene matches. Germline lookup yields CDR1 SGDLS and CDR2 YYNGEE. This CDR3 is 14 amino acids long. The CDR3 loop reads CASSVGGSADTQYF. CDR3 DNA: TGTGCCAGCAGCGTAGGCGGGAGTGCAGATACGCAGTATTTT.

The chain uses TRBV21-1 and TRBJ2-1; TRBD2 is the table's D call and was not checked against the DNA. TRBV21-1 represents a pseudogene. There are 15 residues in the CDR3. This chain's CDR3 is CASSYLPLENNEQFF. In DNA form, the CDR3 reads TGTGCCAGCAGTTACCTGCCCCTAGAAAACAATGAGCAGTTCTTC.

The chain couples TRBV7-6 to TRBJ1-5; 7 nucleotides match TRBD1. V was pared by 5 bases and J by 0 bases, with 7 bases of the junction left unmatched. The germline CDR1 and CDR2 sequences are SGHVS and FNYEAQ. This CDR3 has 16 amino acids. The CDR3 DNA sequence: TGTGCCAGCAGCCGGGGGACAGACAATAGCAATCAGCCCCAGCATTTT. It is translated as CASSRGTDNSNQPQHF.

This clone has only one observation. The chain carries TRBV28 and TRBJ2-7, with 7 bases lining up with TRBD1. The CDR3 is 14 amino acids. J was trimmed by 3 bases and V by 4 bases; bases with no gene match: 6. The germline V gene has CDR1 MDHEN and CDR2 SYDVKM. The CDR3 loop reads CASSSRQGNYEQYF. CDR3 DNA: TGTGCCAGCAGTTCCAGACAGGGCAACTACGAGCAGTACTTC.

This chain uses TRBV30 with TRBJ2-1; D not resolved. The germline gives CDR1 GTSNPN, CDR2 SVGIG (reference sequence). With 4 bases removed from V and 0 bases from J, the gap between germline ends came to 16 bases. This CDR3 is built from 16 residues. This CDR3 is CAWKVGWLSSYNEQFF. CDR3 DNA sequence: TGTGCCTGGAAAGTGGGGTGGCTGAGCTCCTACAATGAGCAGTTCTTC.

The chain recombines TRBV10-2 with TRBJ2-3; unclear D gene. The germline V gene has CDR1 WSHSY and CDR2 SAAADI. V dropped 2 bases and J dropped 7 bases, with 7 bases sitting between them. The CDR3 is made up of 12 amino acids. This chain's CDR3 is CASSENGNTQYF. The DNA for the CDR3 is TGCGCCAGCAGTGAGAACGGAAATACGCAGTATTTT.

J is TRBJ2-1 and V is TRBV28; 7 bases agree with TRBD2. The CDR3 consists of 15 residues. The V gene's germline CDR1 is MDHEN and CDR2 SYDVKM. Trimming at V came to 3 bases and at J to 4 bases, leaving 6 bases not matched to a gene. The CDR3, as DNA: TGTGCCAGCAGTTTTCCGGGAGGACGTTACAATGAGCAGTTCTTC. Amino acid sequence: CASSFPGGRYNEQFF.

This clone came up once. The chain links TRBV6-5 to TRBJ2-7; D gene uncertain. This CDR3 region has 14 residues. The V gene's germline CDR1 is MNHEY and CDR2 SVGAGI. V lost 2 bases, J lost 1 base, and 9 bases lay in between. The CDR3 DNA reads as TGTGCCAGCAGTTACCGTGGCGGATCCTACGAGCAGTACTTC. It codes for CASSYRGGSYEQYF.

CDR3 nucleotide sequence: TGTGCCAGCACCGCCGCGGACAGGGGACGATATGAAAAACTGTTTTTT. Its protein is CASTAADRGRYEKLFF. The V call is TRBV28, the J call TRBJ1-4; 9 positions match TRBD1. After removal of 7 bases from V and 6 bases from J, the junction contained 12 bases not matched to a gene. The CDR3 runs 16 residues. Germline V gives CDR1 MDHEN, CDR2 SYDVKM.

This chain links TRBV7-3 with TRBJ2-7, with D possibly called TRBD1 or TRBD2 (5 bases each). The V and J ends lost 0 bases and 4 bases respectively, with 13 bases between them. The CDR3 is made up of 15 amino acids. Germline loops: CDR1 SGHTA, CDR2 FQGTGA. The CDR3 DNA reads TGTGCCAGCAGCTTAACGCAGGGACGGAGGTACGAGCAGTACTTC. Its protein product is CASSLTQGRRYEQYF.

The J gene is TRBJ2-3, the V gene TRBV6-5; D remains unclear. This CDR3 is built from 13 residues. Trimming stripped 6 bases from V and 6 bases from J, with 13 bases between. CDR1 and CDR2 (germline): MNHEY, SVGAGI. The CDR3 is CASRPSLRDTQYF. CDR3 nucleotide sequence: TGTGCCAGCAGACCCTCTCTACGGGATACGCAGTATTTT.

The V and J genes are TRBV2 and TRBJ2-7, with a weak D call TRBD2 (7 bases). The length of the CDR3 is 16 residues. Trimming shortened V by 6 bases and J by 2 bases, and 20 bases separated the two germline ends. Germline CDR1 is SNHLY and CDR2 is FYNNEI. The CDR3 DNA follows: TGTGCCAGCAGCCCCTTGGGAGGGGGTCTGGCCTACGAGCAGTACTTC. Its translation is CASSPLGGGLAYEQYF.

The chain links TRBV7-8 to TRBJ1-6; D not resolved. The CDR3 sequence is 14 residues long. Germline-derived CDR1 and CDR2 are SGHVS and FQNEAQ. V was shortened by 5 bases and J by 9 bases, with 14 bases between the two germline ends. In DNA, the CDR3 is TGTGCCAGCAGCGTCTCGGCAGTAGGTTCACCCCTCCACTTT. Protein product: CASSVSAVGSPLHF.

V gene TRBV6-1 combines with J gene TRBJ2-7, with D perhaps matching TRBD2 (6 bases). CDR1 is MNHNS and CDR2 is SASEGT in the germline V gene. V lost 4 bases and J 3 bases, leaving 22 bases between the germline ends. The CDR3 contains 17 residues. As DNA, the CDR3 is TGTGCCAGCAGTGCGCTGTCTGGGGGGACTTTATACTACGAGCAGTACTTC. This codes for CASSALSGGTLYYEQYF.

V is TRBV28 and J is TRBJ2-3, with D hard to call. The germline V gene encodes CDR1 MDHEN and CDR2 SYDVKM. This CDR3 has 14 amino acids. The V end lost 2 bases, the J end lost 0 bases, and 6 bases lay between the germline ends. The DNA for the CDR3 is TGTGCCAGCAGTTTAATGCCGAGCACAGATACGCAGTATTTT. This encodes CASSLMPSTDTQYF.

This chain uses TRBV7-2 with TRBJ1-1; D is undetermined. Germline CDR1 and CDR2: SGHTA and FQGNSA. CDR3 size: 13 residues. The V gene lost 0 bases and the J gene lost 3 bases, with 5 bases spanning the gap. The CDR3 reads CASSLASYTEAFF. The CDR3 DNA reads as TGTGCCAGCAGCTTAGCTAGTTACACTGAAGCTTTCTTT.

This clone occurred a few times. The rearrangement uses TRBV2 and TRBJ1-5; D is undetermined. Trimming stripped 1 base from V and 4 bases from J, with 8 bases between. This CDR3 has 14 amino acids. Per germline, CDR1 SNHLY and CDR2 FYNNEI. The CDR3 DNA sequence: TGTGCCAGCAGTGAAGGGACTGCGAATCAGCCCCAGCATTTT. Protein sequence: CASSEGTANQPQHF. The variable domain in full, completed from reference TRBV2 and TRBJ1-5, reads EPEVTQTPSHQVTQMGQEVILRCVPISNHLYFYWYRQILGQKVEFLVSFYNNEISEKSEIFDDQFSVERPDGSNFTLKIRSTKLEDSAMYFCASSEGTANQPQHFGDGTRLSIL.

A word on this clone: Other DNA sequences in this specimen translate into the identical CDR3. In DNA form, the CDR3 reads TGCGCCAGCAGCTTGTCGGCGGATACGCAGTATTTT. Encoded protein: CASSLSADTQYF. The chain links TRBV5-1 to TRBJ2-3; D is unclear. CDR3 size: 12 residues. With 1 base removed from V and 6 bases from J, the gap between germline ends came to 6 bases. In germline, CDR1 is SGHRS, CDR2 YFSETQ. Filled out from reference TRBV5-1 and TRBJ2-3, the complete variable domain reads KAGVTQTPRYLIKTRGQQVTLSCSPISGHRSVSWYQQTPGQGLQFLFEYFSETQRNKGNFPGRFSGRQFSNSRSEMNVSTLELGDSALYLCASSLSADTQYFGPGTRLTVL.

V usage is TRBV30 and J usage is TRBJ1-2; no definite D call. V dropped 0 bases and J dropped 4 bases, with 9 bases sitting between them. CDR3 length: 13 residues. Germline V CDR1 and CDR2: GTSNPN, SVGIG (reference sequence). This CDR3 reads CAWSVMEIYGYTF. CDR3 in DNA: TGTGCCTGGAGTGTAATGGAAATCTATGGCTACACCTTC.

This chain joins TRBV6-1 and TRBJ2-7; possible D gene TRBD1, 6 bases. The CDR3 loop spans 12 amino acids. Germline CDR1 is MNHNS and CDR2 is SASEGT. Trimming took off 6 bases at V and 3 bases at J, with 9 bases between the two ends. For the CDR3, the DNA is TGTGCCAGCAGGGACAGAAACTACGAGCAGTACTTC. Protein product: CASRDRNYEQYF.

CDR3 bases: TGTGCCAGCAGCTTAAGCTCCGGCCAGCCCCAGCATTTT. Protein sequence: CASSLSSGQPQHF. This chain connects TRBV7-4 to TRBJ1-5; D call uncertain. Trimming cost V 2 bases and J 7 bases, with 9 bases left between them. Germline CDR1 SGHVT, CDR2 SQSDAQ. The CDR3 is 13 amino acids. Full variable domain (outside the CDR3, taken from reference TRBV7-4 and TRBJ1-5): GAGVSQSPRYKVAKRGRDVALRCDSISGHVTLYWYRQTLGQGSEVLTYSQSDAQRDKSGRPSGRFSAERPERSVSTLKIQRTEQGDSAVYLCASSLSSGQPQHFGDGTRLSIL.